The rows below give T cell receptor beta chains drawn from one sample of a study of blood T cell repertoires in COVID-19. Here immunoSEQ multiplex PCR was the method, and the copy in TCRdb shows in-frame clones only, minus some. The sample records approximately 220,000 clones, 84% being singletons. Sample: peripheral blood. The receptors were gathered from a woman in her fifties or sixties with acute or convalescent COVID-19. The CDR3 runs from the conserved cysteine through the conserved F or W. The D gene is left open where the match is weak. Expanded clones are given a class, and other clones once, few, many or no size at all.

TRBD2	TRBV9	.	TRBJ2-1	CASSSSIRGGLHYNEQFF
TRBD1	TRBV7-9	.	TRBJ2-3	CASSTWTGKGGTDTQYF
.	TRBV4-1	once	TRBJ2-7	CASSQGAPQGSGVVYEQYF
TRBD1	TRBV10-3	.	TRBJ1-1	CAIRGDSYLTEAFF
TRBD1	TRBV5-5	once	TRBJ1-1	CASSRDRGRVAEAFF
.	TRBV2	.	TRBJ2-5	CASRGAGGQETQYF
TRBD1	TRBV27	.	TRBJ1-5	CASSPSWTGPNPMWNQPQHF
TRBD2	TRBV2	.	TRBJ2-7	CASRRLAGAFREQYF
.	TRBV5-6	once	TRBJ1-2	CASSNADPWGYTF
TRBD1	TRBV5-4	.	TRBJ2-7	CASSKGQHTYEQYF
TRBD2	TRBV3-1/TRBV3-2	.	TRBJ2-3	CASSPRGSGGYSTDTQYF
TRBD2	TRBV6-1	.	TRBJ2-1	CASSEDRGGQYEQFF
.	TRBV2	few	TRBJ1-2	CASRDPVSTAYGYTF
.	TRBV28	.	TRBJ1-5	CASSGQYQPQHF
TRBD2	TRBV3-1/TRBV3-2	.	TRBJ2-3	CASSPKGGPTDTQYF
TRBD2	TRBV9	.	TRBJ2-5	CASSFLGLAGQETQYF
.	TRBV7-9	.	TRBJ2-2	CASSLKGQGSGELFF
TRBD1	TRBV7-2	.	TRBJ2-3	CASSPGQGAGDTQYF
.	TRBV12-3/TRBV12-4	.	TRBJ1-5	CASSFSEGQPQHF
.	TRBV4-2	.	TRBJ2-5	CASSQAGMGETQYF
.	TRBV4-2	.	TRBJ1-2	CASSQGSGVGYTF
TRBD1	TRBV2	.	TRBJ1-6	CASGTTGTSPLHF
.	TRBV4-1	.	TRBJ2-1	CASSQGAASYNEQFF
TRBD1	TRBV30	.	TRBJ1-3	CAWSKTGLTKGNTIYF
.	TRBV5-1	.	TRBJ1-2	CASSYRGGRSYGYTF
.	TRBV9	.	TRBJ1-4	CASSPTENNEKLFF
TRBD1	TRBV11-3	.	TRBJ2-2	CASSLDWTGGRTGELFF
.	TRBV18	.	TRBJ1-1	CASSPRTGTVGGPVNTEAFF
.	TRBV9	.	TRBJ1-1	CASSVEYGANTEAFF
.	TRBV11-2	.	TRBJ2-1	CASSLAYSSYNEQFF
.	TRBV10-3	.	TRBJ1-2	CAISVEQALGYTF
.	TRBV12-3/TRBV12-4	.	TRBJ1-2	CATKRGTGYTF
.	TRBV2	.	TRBJ2-1	CASRSWGGVNEQFF
.	TRBV4-1	.	TRBJ2-2	CASSHETTGELFF
TRBD2	TRBV6-6	.	TRBJ2-1	CASSRPTAGADNEQFF
.	TRBV5-1	.	TRBJ2-3	CASSFYTDTQYF
.	TRBV6-1	.	TRBJ2-5	CASSDDPGWTQYF
.	TRBV5-8	.	TRBJ1-2	CASSFGSDGYTF
.	TRBV19	.	TRBJ1-5	CASTNGASYNQPQHF
.	TRBV18	.	TRBJ2-1	CASSPAGQHYNEQFF
.	TRBV7-2	.	TRBJ1-1	CASSPQGLNTEAFF
TRBD2	TRBV2	.	TRBJ2-1	CASSEGSGEGNEQFF
TRBD2	TRBV5-1	.	TRBJ2-5	CASSLPSGDKQTQYF
TRBD2	TRBV27	.	TRBJ2-2	CASSLRLAGAGELFF
TRBD1	TRBV19	.	TRBJ1-5	CATFEGTGVNQPQHF
.	TRBV7-3	once	TRBJ1-1	CASSSLGVTEAFF
.	TRBV20-1	.	TRBJ2-7	CSASEVLSGRREYGEGGIWGEQYF